The entry below describes one T cell receptor (beta chain). What it binds is unknown. Clones were sequenced by immunoSEQ multiplex PCR, and TCRdb holds only the in-frame ones, with some missing. In the table there are 87,000 or so clones, around 82% of which are singletons. This record comes from a study of Ad26.COV2.S vaccination and SARS-CoV-2 variants. Overall study results and limits: Non-spike TCR breadth showed similarity between vaccine and placebo recipients. Relative to placebo recipients, vaccine recipients exhibited elevated spike-specific TCR breadth. There was reportedly substantial breadth in spike-specific CD8+ and CD4+ T cell responses after vaccination.

The CDR3 covers 15 residues. Unmatched junction bases numbered 13, after V lost 8 bases and J lost 5 bases. Germline CDR1 reads MDHEN; CDR2 reads SYDVKM. The genes are TRBV28 and TRBJ2-5; 8 nucleotides agree with TRBD2. The sample was peripheral blood, taken after recovery from COVID-19. The receptor was isolated from a human donor who had recovered from COVID-19. The CDR3 loop reads CASYRRLANLETQYF. For the CDR3, the DNA is TGTGCCAGCTACCGAAGACTAGCGAATTTGGAGACCCAGTACTTC.